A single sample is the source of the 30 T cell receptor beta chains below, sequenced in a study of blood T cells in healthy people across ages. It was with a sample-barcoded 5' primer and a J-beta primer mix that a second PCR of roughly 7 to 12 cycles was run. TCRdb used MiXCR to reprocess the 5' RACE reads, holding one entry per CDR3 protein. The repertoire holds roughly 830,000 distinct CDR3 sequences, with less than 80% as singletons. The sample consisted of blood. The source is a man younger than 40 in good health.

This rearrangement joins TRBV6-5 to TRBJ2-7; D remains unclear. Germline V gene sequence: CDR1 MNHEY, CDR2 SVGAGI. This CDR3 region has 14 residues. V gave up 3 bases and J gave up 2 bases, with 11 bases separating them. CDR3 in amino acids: CASSYRRSPYEQYF. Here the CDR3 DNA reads TGTGCCAGCAGTTATCGCCGCAGCCCCTACGAGCAGTACTTC.

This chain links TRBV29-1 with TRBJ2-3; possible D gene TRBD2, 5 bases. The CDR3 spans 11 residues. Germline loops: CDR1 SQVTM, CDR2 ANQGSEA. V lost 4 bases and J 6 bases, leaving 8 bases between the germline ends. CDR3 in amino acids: CSVVARDTQYF. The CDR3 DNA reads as TGCAGCGTTGTAGCGAGGGATACGCAGTATTTT.

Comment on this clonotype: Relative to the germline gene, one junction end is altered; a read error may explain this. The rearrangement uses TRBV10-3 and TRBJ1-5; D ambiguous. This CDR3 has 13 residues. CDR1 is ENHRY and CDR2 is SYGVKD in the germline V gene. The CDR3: CASSADRNQPQHF. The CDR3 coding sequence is TGTGCCAGCAGTGCTGACCGCAATCAGCCCCAGCATTTT.

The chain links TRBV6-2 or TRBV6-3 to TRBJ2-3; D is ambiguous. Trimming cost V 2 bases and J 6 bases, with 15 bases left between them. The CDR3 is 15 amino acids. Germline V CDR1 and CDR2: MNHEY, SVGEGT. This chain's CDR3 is CASSYTSLPTDTQYF. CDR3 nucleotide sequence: TGTGCCAGCAGTTACACCTCGCTTCCGACCGATACGCAGTATTTT.

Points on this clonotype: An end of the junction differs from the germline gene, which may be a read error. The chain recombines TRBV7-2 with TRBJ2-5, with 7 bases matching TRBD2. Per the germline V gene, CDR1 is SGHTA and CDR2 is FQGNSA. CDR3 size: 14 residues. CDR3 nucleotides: TGTGCCAGCAGCCTAGCGGTCCGGGGCGAGACCCAGTACTTC. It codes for CASSLAVRGETQYF.

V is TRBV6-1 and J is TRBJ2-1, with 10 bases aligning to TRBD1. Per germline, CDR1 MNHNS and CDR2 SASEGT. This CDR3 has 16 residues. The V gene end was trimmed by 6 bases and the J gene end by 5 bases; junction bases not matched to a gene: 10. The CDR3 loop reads CASRVTGTGDHNEQFF. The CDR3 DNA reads TGTGCCAGCAGGGTCACCGGGACAGGGGATCACAATGAGCAGTTCTTC.

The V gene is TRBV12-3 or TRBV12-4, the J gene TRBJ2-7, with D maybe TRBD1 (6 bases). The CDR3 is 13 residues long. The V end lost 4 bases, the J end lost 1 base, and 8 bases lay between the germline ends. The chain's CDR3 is CASSCRGSYEQYF. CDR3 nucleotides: TGTGCCAGCAGTTGCAGGGGTTCCTACGAGCAGTACTTC.

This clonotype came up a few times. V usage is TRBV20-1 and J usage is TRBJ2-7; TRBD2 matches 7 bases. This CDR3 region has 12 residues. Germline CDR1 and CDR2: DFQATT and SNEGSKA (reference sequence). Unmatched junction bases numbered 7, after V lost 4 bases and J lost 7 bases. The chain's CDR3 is CSANKSGVEQYF. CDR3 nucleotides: TGCAGTGCTAATAAAAGCGGGGTGGAGCAGTACTTC.

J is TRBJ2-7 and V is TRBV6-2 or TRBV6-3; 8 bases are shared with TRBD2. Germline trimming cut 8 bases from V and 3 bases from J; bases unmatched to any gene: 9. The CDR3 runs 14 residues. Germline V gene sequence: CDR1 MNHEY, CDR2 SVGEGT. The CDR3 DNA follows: TGTGCCAGCGCCGGGGGGGGAGCTTACTACGAGCAGTACTTC. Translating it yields CASAGGGAYYEQYF.

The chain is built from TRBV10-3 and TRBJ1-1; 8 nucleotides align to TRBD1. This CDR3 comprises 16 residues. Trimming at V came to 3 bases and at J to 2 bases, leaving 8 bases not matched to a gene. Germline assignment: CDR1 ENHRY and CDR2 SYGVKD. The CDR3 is CAISEPGQGPNTEAFF. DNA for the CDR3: TGTGCCATCAGTGAACCCGGACAGGGACCAAACACTGAAGCTTTCTTT.

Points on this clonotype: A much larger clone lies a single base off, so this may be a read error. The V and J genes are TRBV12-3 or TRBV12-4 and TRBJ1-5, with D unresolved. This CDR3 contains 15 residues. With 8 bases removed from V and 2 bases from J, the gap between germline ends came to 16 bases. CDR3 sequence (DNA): TGTGCCAGCTGTCACGTCGGAGGCGGCAATCAGCCCCAGCATTTT. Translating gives CASCHVGGGNQPQHF.

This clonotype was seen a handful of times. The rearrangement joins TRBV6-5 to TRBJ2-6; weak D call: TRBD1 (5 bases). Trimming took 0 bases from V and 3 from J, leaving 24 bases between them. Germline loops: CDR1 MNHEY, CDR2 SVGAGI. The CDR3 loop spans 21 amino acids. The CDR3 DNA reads TGTGCCAGCAGTTACTCGAAGGTCCCAGGCCAGGTGGACAATGGGGCCAACGTCCTGACTTTC. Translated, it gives CASSYSKVPGQVDNGANVLTF.

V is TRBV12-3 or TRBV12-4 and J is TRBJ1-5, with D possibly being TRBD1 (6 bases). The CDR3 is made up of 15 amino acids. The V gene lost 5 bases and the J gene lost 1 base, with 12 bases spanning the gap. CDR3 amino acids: CASSPSGQSNQPQHF. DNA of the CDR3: TGTGCCAGCAGTCCCAGCGGACAGAGCAATCAGCCCCAGCATTTT.

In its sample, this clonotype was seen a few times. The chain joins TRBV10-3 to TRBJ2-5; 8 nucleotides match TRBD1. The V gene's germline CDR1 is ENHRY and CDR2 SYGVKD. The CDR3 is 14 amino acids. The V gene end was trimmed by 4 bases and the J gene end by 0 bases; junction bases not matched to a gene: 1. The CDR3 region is CAISARGHQETQYF. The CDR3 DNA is TGTGCCATCAGTGCCAGGGGGCACCAAGAGACCCAGTACTTC.

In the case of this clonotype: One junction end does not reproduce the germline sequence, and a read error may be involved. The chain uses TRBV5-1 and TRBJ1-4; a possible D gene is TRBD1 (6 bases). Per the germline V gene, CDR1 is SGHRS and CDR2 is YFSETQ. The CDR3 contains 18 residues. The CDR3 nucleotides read TGCGCCAGCCGCTTGGAGCGTGGTGGGGGACAAACTAATGAAAAACTGTTTTTT. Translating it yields CASRLERGGGQTNEKLFF. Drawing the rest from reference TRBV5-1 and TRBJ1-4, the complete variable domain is KAGVTQTPRYLIKTRGQQVTLSCSPISGHRSVSWYQQTPGQGLQFLFEYFSETQRNKGNFPGRFSGRQFSNSRSEMNVSTLELGDSALYLCASRLERGGGQTNEKLFFGSGTQLSVL.

CDR3 sequence: CSARKGPGAGETQYF. The CDR3 nucleotides read TGCAGTGCTAGAAAAGGACCAGGGGCCGGGGAGACCCAGTACTTC. This chain joins TRBV20-1 and TRBJ2-5, with D perhaps matching TRBD1 (6 bases). Trimming pared 2 bases from V and 5 bases from J, leaving 18 bases between. The germline V gene has CDR1 DFQATT and CDR2 SNEGSKA (reference sequence). The CDR3 totals 15 residues.

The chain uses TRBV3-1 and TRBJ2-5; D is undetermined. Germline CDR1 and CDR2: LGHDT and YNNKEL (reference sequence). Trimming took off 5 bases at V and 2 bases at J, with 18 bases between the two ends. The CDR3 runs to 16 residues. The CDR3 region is CASSNPARLVQETQYF. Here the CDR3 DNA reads TGTGCCAGCAGCAACCCAGCCCGGCTAGTGCAAGAGACCCAGTACTTC.

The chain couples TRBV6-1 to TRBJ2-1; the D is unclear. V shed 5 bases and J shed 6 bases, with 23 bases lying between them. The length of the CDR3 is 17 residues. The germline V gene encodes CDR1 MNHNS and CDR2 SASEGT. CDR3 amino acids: CASSIESANVFVNEQFF. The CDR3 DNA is TGTGCCAGCAGTATTGAGAGTGCCAACGTGTTCGTCAATGAGCAGTTCTTC.

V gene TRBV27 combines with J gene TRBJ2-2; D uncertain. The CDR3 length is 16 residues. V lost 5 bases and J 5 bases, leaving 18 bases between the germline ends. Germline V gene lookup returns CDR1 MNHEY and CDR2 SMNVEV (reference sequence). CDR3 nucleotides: TGTGCCAGCAGTCCCTCCGCCTTCGGTGGAACCGGGGAGCTGTTTTTT. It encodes CASSPSAFGGTGELFF.

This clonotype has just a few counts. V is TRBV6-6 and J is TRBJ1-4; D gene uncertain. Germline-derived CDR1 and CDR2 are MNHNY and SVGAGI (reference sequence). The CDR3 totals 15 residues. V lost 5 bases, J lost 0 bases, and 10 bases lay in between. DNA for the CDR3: TGTGCCAGCAGTCCTGCCCTATCAACTAATGAAAAACTGTTTTTT. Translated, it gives CASSPALSTNEKLFF.

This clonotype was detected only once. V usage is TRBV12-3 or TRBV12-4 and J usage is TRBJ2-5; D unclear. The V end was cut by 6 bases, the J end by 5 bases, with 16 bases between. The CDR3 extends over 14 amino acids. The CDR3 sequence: CASSPGHPQETQYF. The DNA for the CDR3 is TGTGCCAGCAGCCCGGGCCACCCTCAGGAGACCCAGTACTTC.

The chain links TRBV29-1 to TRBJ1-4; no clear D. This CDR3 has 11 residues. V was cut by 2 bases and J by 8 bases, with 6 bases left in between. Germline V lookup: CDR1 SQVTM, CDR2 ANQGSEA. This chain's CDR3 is CSVEREEKLFF. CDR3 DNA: TGCAGCGTTGAACGGGAGGAAAAACTGTTTTTT.

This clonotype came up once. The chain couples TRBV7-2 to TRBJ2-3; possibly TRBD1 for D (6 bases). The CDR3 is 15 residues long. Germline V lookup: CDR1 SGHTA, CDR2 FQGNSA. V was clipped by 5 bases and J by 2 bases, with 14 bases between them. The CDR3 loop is CASSQWTVFTDTQYF. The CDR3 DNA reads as TGTGCCAGCAGCCAATGGACAGTTTTCACAGATACGCAGTATTTT.

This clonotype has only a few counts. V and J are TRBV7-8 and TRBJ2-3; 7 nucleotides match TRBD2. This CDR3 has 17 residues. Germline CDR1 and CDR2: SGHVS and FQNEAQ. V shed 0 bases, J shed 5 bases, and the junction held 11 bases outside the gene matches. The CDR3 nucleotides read TGTGCCAGCAGCTTAGCGACCCTAGCGGACGAGATAGATACGCAGTATTTT. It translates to CASSLATLADEIDTQYF.

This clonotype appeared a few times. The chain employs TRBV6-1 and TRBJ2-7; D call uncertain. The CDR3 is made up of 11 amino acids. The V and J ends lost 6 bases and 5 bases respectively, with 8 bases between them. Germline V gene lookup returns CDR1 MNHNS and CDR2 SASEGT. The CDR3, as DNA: TGTGCCAGCAGGGGTACCCACGAGCAGTACTTC. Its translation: CASRGTHEQYF.

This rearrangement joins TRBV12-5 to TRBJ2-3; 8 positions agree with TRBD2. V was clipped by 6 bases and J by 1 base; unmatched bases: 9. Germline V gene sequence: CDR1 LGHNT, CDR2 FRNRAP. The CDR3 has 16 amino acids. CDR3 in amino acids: CASGGGAAQRTDTQYF. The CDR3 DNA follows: TGTGCTAGTGGCGGGGGGGCCGCGCAACGCACAGATACGCAGTATTTT.

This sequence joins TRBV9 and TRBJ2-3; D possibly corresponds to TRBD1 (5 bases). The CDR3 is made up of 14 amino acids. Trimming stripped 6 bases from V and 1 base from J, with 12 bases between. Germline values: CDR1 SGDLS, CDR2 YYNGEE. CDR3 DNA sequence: TGTGCCAGCACCACCCTAGGGGGCACAGATACGCAGTATTTT. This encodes CASTTLGGTDTQYF.

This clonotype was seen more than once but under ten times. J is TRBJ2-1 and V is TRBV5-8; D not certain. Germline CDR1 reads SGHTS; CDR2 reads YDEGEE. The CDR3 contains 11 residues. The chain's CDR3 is CVSGSYNEQFF. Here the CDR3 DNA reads TGTGTGTCGGGCTCCTACAATGAGCAGTTCTTC. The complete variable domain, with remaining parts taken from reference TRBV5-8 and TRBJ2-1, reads EAGVTQSPTHLIKTRGQQATLRCSPISGHTSVYWYQQALGLGLQFLLWYDEGEERNRGNFPPRFSGRQFPNYSSELNVNALELEDSALYLCVSGSYNEQFFGPGTRLTVL.

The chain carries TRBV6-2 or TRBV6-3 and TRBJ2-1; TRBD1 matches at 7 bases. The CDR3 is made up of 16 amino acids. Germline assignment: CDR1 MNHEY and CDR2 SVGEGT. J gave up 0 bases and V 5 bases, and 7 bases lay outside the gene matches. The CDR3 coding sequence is TGTGCCAGCAGTATACAGGGGAGAGGCTCCTACAATGAGCAGTTCTTC. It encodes CASSIQGRGSYNEQFF.

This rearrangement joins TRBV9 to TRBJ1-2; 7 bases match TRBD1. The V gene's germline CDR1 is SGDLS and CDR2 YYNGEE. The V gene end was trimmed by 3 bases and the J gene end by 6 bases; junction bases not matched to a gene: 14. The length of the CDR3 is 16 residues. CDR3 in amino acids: CASSAETGPSLDGYTF. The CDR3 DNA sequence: TGTGCCAGCAGCGCGGAGACAGGGCCCTCCCTCGATGGCTACACCTTC.